This TCR beta chain was captured by sequencing in a study of PD-1 blockade in classical Hodgkin lymphoma. As to time point: newly diagnosed, previously untreated cHL patient sample. The study purified CD4+ T cells from thawed PBMCs using magnetic negative selection. Assay: immunoSEQ multiplex PCR; the TCRdb copy retains only in-frame clones and omits some. The sample comprises approximately 25,000 clones, 91% of which are singletons, and 0.5% to 0.55% rests with the top ten. The CDR3 totals 16 residues. Germline lookup yields CDR1 MGHRA and CDR2 YSYEKL. V lost 0 bases to trimming and J lost 8 bases; unmatched junction nucleotides: 10.

Sequencing was carried out using CD4+ T cells from blood. The chain couples TRBV4-1 to TRBJ1-5; the match to TRBD1 covers 7 bases. The sequence came from a human donor with classical Hodgkin lymphoma. CDR3 amino acids: CASSQDRGLYFEPQHF. The CDR3 bases are TGCGCCAGCAGCCAAGATAGGGGGCTATATTTTGAGCCCCAGCATTTT.